These 21 T cell receptor beta chains were sequenced from one sample in a study of CD8 T cells in ankylosing spondylitis. Study observations and caveats: Blood from ankylosing spondylitis patients appeared to carry a characteristic eight-variant TCR beta motif.

TCRdb redid the calling of the 5' RACE reads with MiXCR, one entry per CDR3 protein. The sample contains approximately 140,000 distinct CDR3 sequences, 15% to 20% of which appear only once. These receptors lack a known antigen. The sample was blood, either unsorted or a sorted T cell fraction (not recorded which). These receptors all come from a male donor with ankylosing spondylitis.

The CDR3 DNA reads TGTGCCAGCAGCTTAGGGGCGGGAGTTTCCGGGGAGCTGTTTTTT. This gives the protein CASSLGAGVSGELFF. The V and J genes are TRBV7-6 and TRBJ2-2; 7 bases are shared with TRBD2. Germline CDR1 SGHVS, CDR2 FNYEAQ. V was clipped by 1 base and J by 6 bases; unmatched bases: 5. CDR3 length: 15 residues.

The V and J genes are TRBV27 and TRBJ2-7; D might be TRBD1 (5 bases). Trimming shortened V by 7 bases and J by 2 bases, and 18 bases separated the two germline ends. The CDR3 runs to 15 residues. From germline, CDR1 is MNHEY and CDR2 SMNVEV (reference sequence). In DNA form, the CDR3 reads TGTGCCAGCAATAAATATGGGGCAAGCCCCTACGAGCAGTACTTC. It encodes CASNKYGASPYEQYF.

This rearrangement joins TRBV5-6 to TRBJ2-7; TRBD2 matches at 7 bases. Germline V CDR1 and CDR2: SGHDT, YYEEEE. Germline trimming cut 4 bases from V and 0 bases from J; bases unmatched to any gene: 10. CDR3 size: 16 residues. CDR3 bases: TGTGCCAGCAGCATCGATGGGGGGGGGAGCTCCTACGAGCAGTACTTC. Its protein product is CASSIDGGGSSYEQYF.

This chain uses TRBV27 with TRBJ2-7; maybe TRBD2 (5 bases). The CDR3 covers 15 residues. Germline lookup yields CDR1 MNHEY and CDR2 SMNVEV (reference sequence). V shed 5 bases and J shed 4 bases, with 18 bases lying between them. The CDR3 loop is CASSPRAERGYEQYF. The CDR3 coding sequence is TGTGCCAGCAGTCCTCGAGCGGAGCGCGGTTACGAGCAGTACTTC.

This clonotype has just a few counts. The chain joins TRBV20-1 to TRBJ2-1; D might be TRBD2 (6 bases). CDR1 is DFQATT, CDR2 SNEGSKA, per germline (reference sequence). This CDR3 contains 17 residues. The V end was cut by 6 bases, the J end by 0 bases, with 21 bases between. CDR3 sequence reads: CSAPGVGLESSYNEQFF. The CDR3 DNA reads as TGCAGTGCCCCGGGGGTTGGATTGGAGAGCTCCTACAATGAGCAGTTCTTC.

The V gene is TRBV27, the J gene TRBJ2-7; 9 bases align to TRBD1. Germline CDR1 MNHEY, CDR2 SMNVEV (reference sequence). The ends lost 6 bases at V and 7 bases at J; junction bases unmatched: 10. There are 14 residues in the CDR3. CDR3 coding DNA: TGTGCCAGCAGCCCGGGACAGGGTTGGAGGGAGCAGTACTTC. It translates to CASSPGQGWREQYF.

The chain recombines TRBV24-1 with TRBJ2-1; D is tentatively TRBD1 or TRBD2 (5 bases each). The ends were cut back, 7 bases at V and 5 bases at J, with 14 bases in the middle. Per germline, CDR1 KGHDR and CDR2 SFDVKD. CDR3 length equals 14 residues. The CDR3 sequence: CATSPSGTNNEQFF. In nucleotides, the CDR3 is TGTGCCACCAGCCCATCCGGGACCAACAATGAGCAGTTCTTC.

The chain joins TRBV12-5 to TRBJ2-7; tentatively, D is TRBD1 (6 bases). The ends were cut back, 5 bases at V and 6 bases at J, with 11 bases in the middle. Per germline, CDR1 LGHNT and CDR2 FRNRAP. CDR3 length: 12 residues. CDR3 sequence (DNA): TGTGCTAGTGGTCCTAACAGGGCCGAGCAGTACTTC. Protein: CASGPNRAEQYF.

This clonotype was observed at least ten times. The V and J genes are TRBV20-1 and TRBJ2-1; 7 bases match TRBD2. V was clipped by 1 base and J by 7 bases; unmatched bases: 7. The V gene's germline CDR1 is DFQATT and CDR2 SNEGSKA (reference sequence). The CDR3 has 14 amino acids. In nucleotides, the CDR3 is TGCAGTGCTAGAGTCGCGGGAGTTGGAAATGAGCAGTTCTTC. As protein: CSARVAGVGNEQFF.

The rearrangement uses TRBV9 and TRBJ2-2; TRBD2 matches at 13 bases. V was clipped by 3 bases and J by 4 bases; unmatched bases: 3. This CDR3 is built from 16 residues. The germline CDR1 and CDR2 sequences are SGDLS and YYNGEE. CDR3 in amino acids: CASSAWTSGSTGELFF. The CDR3 DNA is TGTGCCAGCAGCGCCTGGACTAGCGGGAGCACCGGGGAGCTGTTTTTT.

The V gene is TRBV7-9, the J gene TRBJ2-1, with D tentatively TRBD1 or TRBD2 (6 bases each). The germline CDR1 and CDR2 sequences are SEHNR and FQNEAQ (reference sequence). Trimming stripped 3 bases from V and 6 bases from J, with 12 bases between. CDR3 length: 14 residues. The CDR3 nucleotides read TGTGCCAGCAGCTTTTTACAGGGAGGCAATGAGCAGTTCTTC. Amino acid sequence: CASSFLQGGNEQFF.

There are a few counts of this clonotype. The genes are TRBV2 and TRBJ2-1, with D possibly matching TRBD2 (6 bases). Trimming removed 8 bases from V and 6 bases from J, with 11 bases in between. The CDR3 has 12 residues. Germline loops: CDR1 SNHLY, CDR2 FYNNEI. The CDR3 sequence is CASLSGANEQFF. Written as DNA, the CDR3 is TGTGCCAGCCTCTCGGGAGCCAATGAGCAGTTCTTC.

The V call is TRBV5-1, the J call TRBJ2-7, with 11 bases fitting TRBD1. The trim removed 3 bases at V and 5 bases at J, leaving 7 bases unmatched. The CDR3 consists of 15 residues. Germline values: CDR1 SGHRS, CDR2 YFSETQ. CDR3 loop: CASSWGTGGVNEQYF. The CDR3 DNA is TGCGCCAGCAGCTGGGGGACAGGGGGAGTCAACGAGCAGTACTTC.

The sample holds a few counts of this clonotype. The rearrangement links TRBV7-9 to TRBJ2-7; D is unresolved. Trimming cost V 5 bases and J 4 bases, with 6 bases left between them. Germline V gene data show CDR1 as SEHNR and CDR2 as FQNEAQ (reference sequence). The CDR3 is 11 residues long. In nucleotides, the CDR3 is TGTGCCAGCAGCCTCGAATACGAGCAGTACTTC. As protein: CASSLEYEQYF.

This clonotype was seen a few times. J is TRBJ2-3 and V is TRBV5-6; no reliable D call. This CDR3 is built from 14 residues. The germline gives CDR1 SGHDT, CDR2 YYEEEE. Trimming shortened V by 3 bases and J by 3 bases, and 11 bases separated the two germline ends. DNA for the CDR3: TGTGCCAGCAGCTCGAGACTTGGAACAGATACGCAGTATTTT. Protein: CASSSRLGTDTQYF.

The rearrangement links TRBV5-6 to TRBJ2-7, with 13 bases lining up with TRBD2. The CDR3 totals 17 residues. After removal of 4 bases from V and 1 base from J, the junction contained 8 bases not matched to a gene. Germline V gives CDR1 SGHDT, CDR2 YYEEEE. CDR3 in DNA: TGTGCCAGCAGCGGACTAGCGGGAGAAGAAGGATCCTACGAGCAGTACTTC. Translating gives CASSGLAGEEGSYEQYF.

This clonotype was found a few times. This chain connects TRBV3-1 to TRBJ2-7, with D possibly TRBD2 on 5 matching bases. Germline V lookup: CDR1 LGHDT, CDR2 YNNKEL (reference sequence). This CDR3 region has 16 residues. V was trimmed by 0 bases and J by 3 bases, leaving 15 bases between them. CDR3 loop: CASSQEDGGSYYEQYF. CDR3 nucleotides: TGTGCCAGCAGCCAAGAGGACGGAGGCTCGTACTACGAGCAGTACTTC.

This clonotype was detected many times. The rearrangement links TRBV24-1 to TRBJ2-1; D gene uncertain. The CDR3 has 14 amino acids. V was cut by 4 bases and J by 5 bases, with 11 bases left in between. Germline V lookup: CDR1 KGHDR, CDR2 SFDVKD. This CDR3 is CATSEAADNNEQFF. As DNA, the CDR3 is TGTGCCACCAGTGAAGCCGCAGACAACAATGAGCAGTTCTTC.

In this sample, this clonotype turned up a few times. V is TRBV11-1 and J is TRBJ2-1, with 14 bases identical to TRBD2. Looked up from germline, CDR1 is SGHAT and CDR2 is FQDESV (reference sequence). This CDR3 has 18 residues. With 3 bases clipped from V and 4 bases from J, the junction kept 8 bases outside the gene matches. The CDR3 coding sequence is TGTGCCAGCAGCTTGGTCCCGGGACTAGCGGGAGAGTACAATGAGCAGTTCTTC. Its translation is CASSLVPGLAGEYNEQFF.

The rearrangement uses TRBV15 and TRBJ1-3, with D possibly matching TRBD1 (6 bases). The CDR3 spans 17 residues. CDR1 is LNHNV and CDR2 is YYDKDF in the germline V gene (reference sequence). Trimming shortened V by 1 base and J by 1 base, and 14 bases separated the two germline ends. This chain's CDR3 is CATSRAEQGYSGNTIYF. The DNA for the CDR3 is TGTGCCACCAGCAGAGCCGAACAGGGTTATTCTGGAAACACCATATATTTT.

This clonotype has ten or more counts. This rearrangement joins TRBV2 to TRBJ2-1; the match to TRBD2 covers 9 bases. V lost 5 bases to trimming and J lost 0 bases; unmatched junction nucleotides: 8. The CDR3 spans 17 residues. Germline V CDR1 and CDR2: SNHLY, FYNNEI. The CDR3 loop is CASSTTFSGSSYNEQFF. DNA for the CDR3: TGTGCCAGCAGTACCACCTTTAGCGGGAGCTCCTACAATGAGCAGTTCTTC. Full variable domain (rest looked up from reference TRBV2 and TRBJ2-1): EPEVTQTPSHQVTQMGQEVILRCVPISNHLYFYWYRQILGQKVEFLVSFYNNEISEKSEIFDDQFSVERPDGSNFTLKIRSTKLEDSAMYFCASSTTFSGSSYNEQFFGPGTRLTVL.